This entry lists 12 T cell receptor beta chains sequenced from one sample in a study of T cells in severe cutaneous drug reactions. TCR subtype-specific primers in iRepertoire multiplex PCR prepared libraries for bulk and single-cell sequencing. From its re-call of the multiplex PCR reads, TCRdb lists each CDR3 protein once, without DNA. This listing includes around 1,200 distinct CDR3 sequences. Sequenced patients had Stevens-Johnson syndrome or toxic epidermal necrolysis caused by carbamazepine. The sample taken for sequencing was cells from a skin blister. All receptors come from a human donor with Stevens-Johnson syndrome, a severe cutaneous drug reaction.

The chain uses TRBV11-2 and TRBJ2-3. The CDR3 is made up of 12 amino acids. Germline CDR1 reads SGHAT; CDR2 reads FQNNGV. CDR3 in amino acids: CASSLGVDTQYF.

This clonotype shows up as medium-sized by frequency. The V gene is TRBV20-1, the J gene TRBJ2-3; the D gene TCRdb calls, TRBD2, cannot be checked with no DNA. This CDR3 has 17 amino acids. Germline assignment: CDR1 DFQATT and CDR2 SNEGSKA (reference sequence). CDR3: CSASGSSGREGADTQYF.

The rearrangement joins TRBV15 to TRBJ2-1; without DNA, the TCRdb call of TRBD2 cannot be checked. This CDR3 is 15 amino acids long. Germline-derived CDR1 and CDR2 are LNHNV and YYDKDF (reference sequence). The CDR3 spells CATSNSGLWYNEQFF.

The chain uses TRBV25-1 and TRBJ2-1. This CDR3 is built from 11 residues. Germline loops: CDR1 MGHDK, CDR2 SYGVNS. This CDR3 is CASSGYGEQFF.

This clonotype is deemed medium-sized (0.01 to 0.1%) by its frequency. The rearrangement links TRBV7-3 to TRBJ2-1; TCRdb indicates TRBD2, and absent DNA this call remains unverified. This CDR3 is built from 16 residues. The germline gives CDR1 SGHTA, CDR2 FQGTGA. The chain's CDR3 is CASSPWGLAGNNEQFF.

This clonotype shows up as medium-sized (0.01 to 0.1%) by frequency. This chain uses TRBV20-1 with TRBJ2-3; there is no DNA to check the TCRdb D call of TRBD2. The CDR3 has 16 amino acids. The germline V gene encodes CDR1 DFQATT and CDR2 SNEGSKA (reference sequence). CDR3 protein: CSAFQLDSQSTDTQYF.

The chain links TRBV11-2 to TRBJ2-5; TCRdb selects TRBD1, and the lack of DNA leaves this call unchecked. Per germline, CDR1 SGHAT and CDR2 FQNNGV. This CDR3 region has 16 residues. The CDR3 spells CASSLFRQGRPETQYF.

This clonotype is classed as large by frequency. The J gene is TRBJ2-1, the V gene TRBV5-5; the TRBD1 assignment by TCRdb is unverifiable without DNA. This CDR3 is built from 16 residues. The V gene's germline CDR1 is SGHKS and CDR2 YYEKEE (reference sequence). The CDR3 here is CASSLQLALTGNEQFF.

Its frequency marks this clonotype as large (0.1 to 1%). This chain connects TRBV30 to TRBJ1-5; as DNA is missing, the TRBD1 call by TCRdb cannot be tested. The CDR3 spans 13 residues. CDR1 is GTSNPN and CDR2 is SVGIG in the germline V gene (reference sequence). The chain's CDR3 is CAWSGTGNQPQHF.

This clonotype is deemed large by its frequency. J is TRBJ2-1 and V is TRBV27. Looked up from germline, CDR1 is MNHEY and CDR2 is SMNVEV (reference sequence). This CDR3 contains 12 residues. CDR3 sequence reads: CASSLSGNEQFF.

This clonotype is labeled large (0.1 to 1%) based on frequency. This chain joins TRBV4-1 and TRBJ2-4. CDR3 length: 16 amino acids. CDR1 is MGHRA and CDR2 is YSYEKL in the germline V gene. CDR3 sequence reads: CASSQDLGVARNIQYF.

In terms of frequency, this clonotype is medium-sized. CDR3 sequence: CASSNPQGLRTQFF. The rearrangement links TRBV5-1 to TRBJ2-1; TCRdb proposes TRBD1, but this gene call is untestable without DNA. Germline assignment: CDR1 SGHRS and CDR2 YFSETQ. The CDR3 consists of 14 residues.